This TCR beta chain was captured in a study of blood T cells in healthy people across ages. The study's findings and limits: Estimates drawn from one million T cells were deemed to understate diversity. Significant beta diversity loss was already apparent by age approximately 42, declining roughly linearly.

Sample donors were healthy Caucasian individuals that came from Russia, aged roughly 6 to 100. Trimming cost V 3 bases and J 11 bases, with 19 bases left between them. This CDR3 spans 14 amino acids. This clonotype was recorded a few times. Its antigen is still unknown. Through a sample-barcoded 5' primer and a J-beta primer mix, a second PCR was run for 7 to 11 cycles. Each cDNA molecule received a tag from a template-switch adaptor that had 12 random nucleotides. TCRdb passed the 5' RACE reads through MiXCR, listing each CDR3 protein once. The sample consists of hundreds of thousands of distinct CDR3 sequences, approximately 35% of them appearing once.

This clonotype originated in a man between 18 and 29 years old in good health. The chain carries TRBV12-3 or TRBV12-4 and TRBJ2-5; D might be TRBD1 (6 bases). The sequencing input was blood. CDR3 protein: CASSFPSGANEQYF. The CDR3 DNA reads as TGTGCCAGCAGTTTTCCCTCAGGGGCTAATGAGCAGTACTTC.